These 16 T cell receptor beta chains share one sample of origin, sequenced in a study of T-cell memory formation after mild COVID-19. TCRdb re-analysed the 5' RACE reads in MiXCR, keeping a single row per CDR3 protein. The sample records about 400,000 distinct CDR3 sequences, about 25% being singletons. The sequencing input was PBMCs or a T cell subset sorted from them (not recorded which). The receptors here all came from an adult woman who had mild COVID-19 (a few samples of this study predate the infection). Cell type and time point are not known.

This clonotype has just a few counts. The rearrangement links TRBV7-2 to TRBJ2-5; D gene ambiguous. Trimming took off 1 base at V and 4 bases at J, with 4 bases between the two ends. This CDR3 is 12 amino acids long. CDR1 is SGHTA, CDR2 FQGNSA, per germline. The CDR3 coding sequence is TGTGCCAGCAGCTTAGTTTCAGAGACCCAGTACTTC. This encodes CASSLVSETQYF. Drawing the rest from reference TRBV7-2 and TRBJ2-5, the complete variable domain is GAGVSQSPSNKVTEKGKDVELRCDPISGHTALYWYRQSLGQGLEFLIYFQGNSAPDKSGLPSDRFSAERTGGSVSTLTIQRTQQEDSAVYLCASSLVSETQYFGPGTRLLVL.

CDR3 region: CATSRDGDQRHSYEQYF. The CDR3 DNA reads TGTGCCACCAGCAGAGATGGGGACCAACGACACTCCTACGAGCAGTACTTC. The chain has TRBV15 and TRBJ2-7, with D perhaps matching TRBD1 or TRBD2 (5 bases each). This CDR3 has 17 residues. Germline loops: CDR1 LNHNV, CDR2 YYDKDF (reference sequence). Trimming removed 0 bases at V and 0 bases at J, with 15 bases between.

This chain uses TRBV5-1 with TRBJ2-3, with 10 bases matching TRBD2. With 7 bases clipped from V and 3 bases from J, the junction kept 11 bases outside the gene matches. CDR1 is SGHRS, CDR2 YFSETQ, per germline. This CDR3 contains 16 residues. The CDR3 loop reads CASGRGSGGETDTQYF. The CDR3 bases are TGCGCCAGCGGCCGGGGGAGCGGGGGGGAGACAGATACGCAGTATTTT.

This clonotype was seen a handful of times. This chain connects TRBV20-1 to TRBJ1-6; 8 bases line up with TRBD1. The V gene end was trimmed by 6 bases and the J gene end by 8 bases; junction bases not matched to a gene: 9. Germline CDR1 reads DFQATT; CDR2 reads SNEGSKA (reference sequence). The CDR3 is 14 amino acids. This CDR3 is CSAPGWTGYSPLHF. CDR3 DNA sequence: TGCAGTGCCCCGGGGTGGACAGGGTATTCACCCCTCCACTTT.

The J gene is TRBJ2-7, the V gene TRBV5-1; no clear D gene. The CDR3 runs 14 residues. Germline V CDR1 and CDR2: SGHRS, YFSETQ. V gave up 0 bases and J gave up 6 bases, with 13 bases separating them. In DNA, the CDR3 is TGCGCCAGCAGCTTGGGTTCCCTACGTCTCGAGCAGTACTTC. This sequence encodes CASSLGSLRLEQYF.

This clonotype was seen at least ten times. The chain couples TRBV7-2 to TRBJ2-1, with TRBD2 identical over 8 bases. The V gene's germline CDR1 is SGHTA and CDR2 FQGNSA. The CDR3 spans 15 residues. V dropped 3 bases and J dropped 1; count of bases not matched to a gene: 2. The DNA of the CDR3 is TGTGCCAGCAGCTTCGGACTAGCTTCCTACAATGAGCAGTTCTTC. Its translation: CASSFGLASYNEQFF.

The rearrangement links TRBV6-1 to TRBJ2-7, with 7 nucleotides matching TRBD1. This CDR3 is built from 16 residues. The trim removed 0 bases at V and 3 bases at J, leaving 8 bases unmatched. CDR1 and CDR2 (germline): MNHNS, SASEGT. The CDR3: CASSEAQGEPLYEQYF. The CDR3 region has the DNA TGTGCCAGCAGTGAAGCGCAGGGGGAACCCCTCTACGAGCAGTACTTC.

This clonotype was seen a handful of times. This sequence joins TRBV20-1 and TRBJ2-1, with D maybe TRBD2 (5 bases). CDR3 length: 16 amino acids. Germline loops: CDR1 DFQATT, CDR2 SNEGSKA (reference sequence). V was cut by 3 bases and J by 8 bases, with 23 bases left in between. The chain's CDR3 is CSASGAGSAPGDEQFF. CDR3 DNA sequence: TGCAGTGCTAGTGGTGCCGGTAGCGCACCCGGGGATGAGCAGTTCTTC.

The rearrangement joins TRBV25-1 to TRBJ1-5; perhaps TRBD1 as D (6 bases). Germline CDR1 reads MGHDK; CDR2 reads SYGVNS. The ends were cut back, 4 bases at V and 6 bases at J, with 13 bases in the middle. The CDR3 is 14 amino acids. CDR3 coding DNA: TGTGCCAGCAGTGTGGGGGCGCGGGGTCAGCCCCAGCATTTT. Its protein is CASSVGARGQPQHF.

The CDR3 spells CASSSTGVYNSPLHF. CDR3 nucleotides: TGTGCCAGCAGCAGTACCGGGGTTTATAATTCACCCCTCCACTTT. The chain uses TRBV9 and TRBJ1-6; D is undetermined. Trimming shortened V by 4 bases and J by 4 bases, and 12 bases separated the two germline ends. The CDR3 has 15 amino acids. Germline assignment: CDR1 SGDLS and CDR2 YYNGEE.

Here the CDR3 DNA reads TGTGCCAGCAGCGTAAATACGGGTTTCTCTGGAAACACCATATATTTT. This gives the protein CASSVNTGFSGNTIYF. The gene calls are TRBV9 and TRBJ1-3; D remains unclear. The V end was cut by 1 base, the J end by 0 bases, with 11 bases between. Germline loops: CDR1 SGDLS, CDR2 YYNGEE. The CDR3 runs 16 residues.

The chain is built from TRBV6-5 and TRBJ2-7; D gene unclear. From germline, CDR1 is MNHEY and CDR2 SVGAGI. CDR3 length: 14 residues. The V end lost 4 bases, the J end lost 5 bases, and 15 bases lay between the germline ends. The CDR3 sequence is CASSFSGLMDEQYF. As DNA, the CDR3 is TGTGCCAGCAGTTTCTCGGGCCTAATGGACGAGCAGTACTTC.

The DNA for the CDR3 is TGTGCCAGCAGTTCCAACAAAGAAGGCTACACCTTC. It is translated as CASSSNKEGYTF. The rearrangement links TRBV7-9 to TRBJ1-2, with D unresolved. Deletions cut 6 bases from V and 8 bases from J, with 13 bases between. Germline assignment: CDR1 SEHNR and CDR2 FQNEAQ (reference sequence). The CDR3 has 12 residues. Supplemented by reference TRBV7-9 and TRBJ1-2, the full variable domain reads DTGVSQNPRHKITKRGQNVTFRCDPISEHNRLYWYRQTLGQGPEFLTYFQNEAQLEKSRLLSDRFSAERPKGSFSTLEIQRTEQGDSAMYLCASSSNKEGYTFGSGTRLTVV.

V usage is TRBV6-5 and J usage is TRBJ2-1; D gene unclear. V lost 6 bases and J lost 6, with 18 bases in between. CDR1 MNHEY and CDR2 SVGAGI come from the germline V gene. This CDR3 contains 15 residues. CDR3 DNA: TGTGCCAGCAGGGCTGTCCGCATCATCATCAATGAGCAGTTCTTC. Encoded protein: CASRAVRIIINEQFF.

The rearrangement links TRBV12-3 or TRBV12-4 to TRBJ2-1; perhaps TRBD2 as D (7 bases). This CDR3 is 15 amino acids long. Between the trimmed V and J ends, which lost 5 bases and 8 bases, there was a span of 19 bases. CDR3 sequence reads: CASSGYRREGDEQFF. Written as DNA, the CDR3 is TGTGCCAGCAGTGGGTACAGGAGGGAGGGGGATGAGCAGTTCTTC.

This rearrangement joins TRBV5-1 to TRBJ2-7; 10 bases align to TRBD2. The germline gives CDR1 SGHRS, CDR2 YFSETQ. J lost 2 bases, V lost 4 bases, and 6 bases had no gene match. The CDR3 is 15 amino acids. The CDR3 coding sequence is TGCGCCAGCAGCCTAGGGACTAGCGCGGCCTACGAGCAGTACTTC. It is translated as CASSLGTSAAYEQYF. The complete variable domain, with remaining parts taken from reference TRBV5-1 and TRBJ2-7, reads KAGVTQTPRYLIKTRGQQVTLSCSPISGHRSVSWYQQTPGQGLQFLFEYFSETQRNKGNFPGRFSGRQFSNSRSEMNVSTLELGDSALYLCASSLGTSAAYEQYFGPGTRLTVT.